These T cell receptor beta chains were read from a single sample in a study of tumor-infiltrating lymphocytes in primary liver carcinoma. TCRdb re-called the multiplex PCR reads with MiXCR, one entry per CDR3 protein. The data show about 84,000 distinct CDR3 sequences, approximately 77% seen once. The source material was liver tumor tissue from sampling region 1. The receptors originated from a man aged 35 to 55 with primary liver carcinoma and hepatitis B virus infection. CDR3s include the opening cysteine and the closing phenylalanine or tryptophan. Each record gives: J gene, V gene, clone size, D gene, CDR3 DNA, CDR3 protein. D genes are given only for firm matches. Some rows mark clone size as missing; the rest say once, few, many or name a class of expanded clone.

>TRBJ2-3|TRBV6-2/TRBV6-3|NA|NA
TGTACCATCAGTGCCTACACAGACACGCAGTATTTT
CTISAYTDTQYF
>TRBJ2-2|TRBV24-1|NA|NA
TGCGTCACCGGGGAGAACACCGGGGAGCTGTTTTTT
CVTGENTGELFF
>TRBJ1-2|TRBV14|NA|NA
TGTGCCAGCAGTCAAGTCGGGGGTGGCTATGGCTACACCTTC
CASSQVGGGYGYTF
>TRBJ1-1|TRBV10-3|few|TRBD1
TGTGTCATCAGTGATGACAGGGCCACTGAAGCTTCCTTT
CVISDDRATEASF
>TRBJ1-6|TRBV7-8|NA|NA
TGTGCCAGCAGCTCAGACAGGATAGAGTCAACCCTCCACTTT
CASSSDRIESTLHF
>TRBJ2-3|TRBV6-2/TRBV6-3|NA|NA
TGTGCTAGCAGTGCCATCGGGAGTGACGAGTATTTT
CASSAIGSDEYF
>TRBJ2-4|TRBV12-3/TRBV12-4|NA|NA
TGTGCCGGCATCCGGGCCCAAACCAAAAACATTCAGTACTTC
CAGIRAQTKNIQYF
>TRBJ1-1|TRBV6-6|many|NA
TGTGCCAGCAGTTACGAGAGTTACACTGAAGCTTTCTTT
CASSYESYTEAFF
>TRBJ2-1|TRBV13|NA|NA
TGTATCAGCAGCTTAGTAAATGAGCAGTTCTTC
CISSLVNEQFF
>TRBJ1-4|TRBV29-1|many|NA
TGCAGCGCCGGGGGTATGGGGGGTAATGAAAAACTGTTTTTT
CSAGGMGGNEKLFF
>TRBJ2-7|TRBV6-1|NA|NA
TGTGCATGCAGTGAATGGGTTTTCTACGGGCAGTACTTC
CACSEWVFYGQYF
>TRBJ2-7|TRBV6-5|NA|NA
TGTGCCAGCTGTTACTACACAGGGAGGGGCTACGAGCAGTACTTC
CASCYYTGRGYEQYF
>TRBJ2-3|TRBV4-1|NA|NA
TGCGCCAGCAGACAAGAATACAGGCGAGGTGGGGCAGATATGCAGTATTTT
CASRQEYRRGGADMQYF
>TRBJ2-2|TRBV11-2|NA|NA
TGTGCCAGTAGCTTAGTTCGGACGTACTCAGGGATCGGGGAGTTGTTTTTT
CASSLVRTYSGIGELFF
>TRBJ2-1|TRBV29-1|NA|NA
TGCGGCGTCCTCAAATCGGGAGCGCCAAATGAGCAGTTCTTC
CGVLKSGAPNEQFF
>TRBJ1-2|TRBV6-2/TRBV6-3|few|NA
TGTACCAGCAGTTACGAAGGGGGTTTCTATGGCTACACATTC
CTSSYEGGFYGYTF
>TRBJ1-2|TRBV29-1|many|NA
TGCAGCGTTGGCCCCCCGCTCTATGGCTACACCTTC
CSVGPPLYGYTF
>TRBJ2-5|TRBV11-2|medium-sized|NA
TGTGCCAGCAGCTTCGGGGGCAGCCAAGAGACCCAGTACTTC
CASSFGGSQETQYF
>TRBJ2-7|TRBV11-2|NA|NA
TGTGCCAGCAGCCTAGAAGGGCGCGCCGAGCAGTACTTT
CASSLEGRAEQYF
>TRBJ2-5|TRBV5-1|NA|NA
TGCACCGGCAGCTTGACTCAAGAGACCCAGTACTTC
CTGSLTQETQYF